This paragraph reports one T cell receptor beta chain. This PCR relied on a set of 60 Vbeta primers and 13 Jbeta primers. Sequenced by immunoSEQ multiplex PCR; TCRdb stores in-frame clones only, minus some. The data show roughly 89,000 clones, around 76% seen once. Trimming removed 0 bases from V and 3 bases from J, with 12 bases in between. In germline, CDR1 is SGHNT, CDR2 YENEEA. This CDR3 is built from 16 residues. The data were taken from a study of cytomegalovirus exposure and HLA in healthy donors. This TCR was sampled from a man aged 25-40 years in good health and CMV-seropositive. The specimen was PBMCs. The chain joins TRBV11-3 to TRBJ2-1; weak D call: TRBD2 (6 bases). This chain's CDR3 is CASSLEGGVLYNEQFF. In DNA form, the CDR3 reads TGTGCCAGCAGCTTAGAAGGCGGGGTTCTCTACAATGAGCAGTTCTTC.